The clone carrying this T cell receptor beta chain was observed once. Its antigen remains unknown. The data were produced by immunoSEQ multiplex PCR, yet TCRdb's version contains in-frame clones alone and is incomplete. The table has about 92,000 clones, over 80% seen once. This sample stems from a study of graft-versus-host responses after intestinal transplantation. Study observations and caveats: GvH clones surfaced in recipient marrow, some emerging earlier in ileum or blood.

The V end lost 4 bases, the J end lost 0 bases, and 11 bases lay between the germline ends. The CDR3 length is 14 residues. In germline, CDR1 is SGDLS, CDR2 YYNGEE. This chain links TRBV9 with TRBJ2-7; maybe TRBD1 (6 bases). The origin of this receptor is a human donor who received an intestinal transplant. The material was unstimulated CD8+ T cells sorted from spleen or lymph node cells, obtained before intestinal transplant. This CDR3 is CASSFGQFSYEQYF. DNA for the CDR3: TGTGCCAGCAGCTTCGGACAGTTCTCCTACGAGCAGTACTTC.